Following are 4 T cell receptor beta chains from one sample sequenced in a study of identical twins. TCRdb processed the 5' RACE reads anew with MiXCR; each CDR3 protein has one entry. The table shows 200,000 to 250,000 distinct CDR3 sequences, with more than 13% occurring only once. Sequencing input: memory (CD45RO+) T cells sorted from blood. The receptors derive from a woman aged 18 to 35 in good health.

This clonotype was counted between two and nine times. The rearrangement uses TRBV7-2 and TRBJ2-1; possibly TRBD2 for D (5 bases). Germline V gives CDR1 SGHTA, CDR2 FQGNSA. The CDR3 consists of 11 residues. Deletions cut 3 bases from V and 12 bases from J, with 9 bases between. CDR3 residues: CASSLGVAQFF. The CDR3 DNA reads TGTGCCAGCAGCTTGGGAGTGGCGCAGTTCTTC.

At least ten counts were recorded for this clonotype. V gene TRBV12-3 or TRBV12-4 combines with J gene TRBJ1-2; D gene uncertain. The CDR3 is 13 amino acids. The germline V and J ends were trimmed by 3 bases and 12 bases, with 17 bases remaining between them. The CDR3 DNA follows: TGTGCCAGCAGTTTCACCTCGGCGTCCGAAGACACCTTC. Protein: CASSFTSASEDTF.

This clonotype appeared a few times. The chain has TRBV20-1 and TRBJ1-1; D gene ambiguous. The CDR3 length is 14 residues. Looked up from germline, CDR1 is DFQATT and CDR2 is SNEGSKA (reference sequence). Trimming stripped 0 bases from V and 0 bases from J, with 8 bases between. The CDR3, as DNA: TGCAGTGCTAGAGATCGGGTTGTGAACACTGAAGCTTTCTTT. Its translation: CSARDRVVNTEAFF.

J is TRBJ2-3 and V is TRBV5-1; D could derive from TRBD1 or TRBD2 (6 bases each). This CDR3 has 16 amino acids. Trimming took off 7 bases at V and 4 bases at J, with 22 bases between the two ends. CDR1 is SGHRS and CDR2 is YFSETQ in the germline V gene. CDR3: CASSNGGTSHPDTQYF. CDR3 nucleotides: TGCGCCAGCTCTAATGGGGGGACATCCCATCCAGATACGCAGTATTTT.